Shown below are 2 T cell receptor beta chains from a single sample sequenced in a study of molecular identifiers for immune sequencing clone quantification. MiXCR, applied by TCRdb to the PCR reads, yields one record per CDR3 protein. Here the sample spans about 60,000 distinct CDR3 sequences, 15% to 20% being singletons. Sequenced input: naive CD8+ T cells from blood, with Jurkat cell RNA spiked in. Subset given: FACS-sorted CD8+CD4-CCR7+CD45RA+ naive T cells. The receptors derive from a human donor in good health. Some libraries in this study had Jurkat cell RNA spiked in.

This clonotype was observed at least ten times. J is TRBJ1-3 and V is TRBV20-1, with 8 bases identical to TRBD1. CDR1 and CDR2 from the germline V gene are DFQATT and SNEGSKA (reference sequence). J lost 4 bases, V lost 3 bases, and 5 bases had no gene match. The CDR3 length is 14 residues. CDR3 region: CSARLTGEGNTIYF. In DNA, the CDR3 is TGCAGTGCTAGGCTGACAGGGGAAGGAAACACCATATATTTT.

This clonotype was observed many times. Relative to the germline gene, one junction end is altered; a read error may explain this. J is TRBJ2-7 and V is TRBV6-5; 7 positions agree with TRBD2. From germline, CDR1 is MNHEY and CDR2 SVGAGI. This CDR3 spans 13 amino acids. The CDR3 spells CATSLAANYEQYF. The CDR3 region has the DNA TGTGCCACCAGTCTAGCGGCGAACTACGAGCAGTACTTC.